This T cell receptor (beta chain) stems from a study of blood T cell repertoires in COVID-19 (dated by TCRdb to 2020 to 2022). About the full investigation: Samples from collaborators originated in the United States, Italy and Spain and spanned both the acute and convalescent phases of COVID-19. The sample metadata nearly always contained a de-identified subject ID, COVID-19 status, age in years and sex. A freely available public database, intended as a resource for researchers studying the immune response to SARS-CoV-2, is where the repertoires were released. Subjects who had been exposed to COVID-19, were actively infected with it, or had recovered from it provided the deeply sampled blood TCRbeta repertoires that made up the dataset. The material from the prospective study consisted of cDNA or gDNA derived from T cells, B-cell-depleted T cells, or PBMCs. The samples were drawn from two sources: the first 160 participants of the ongoing ImmuneRACE study, and 1,000 to 1,500 subjects contributed by 6 global collaborators. HLA class I and class II types, where available, came from metadata supplied by the sample provider rather than from assay-based typing. On the study overall, not on this receptor specifically: How much clinical and demographic metadata was included differed by source and by participant, and the metadata was provided uncurated.

From the cysteine up to the phenylalanine, the CDR3 has a length of 15 residues. Of the read, only the CDR3 DNA is kept; its 45 bases are in frame from base 1. V drops 7 bases and J drops 0 bases, leaving 13 bases in between. CDR1 and CDR2 were assigned from the germline V gene as MNHEY and SVGAGI. About this clone itself: The clone's antigen remains unknown. Base qualities were left out, and no much larger clone turns up one base away.

At one collaborating source in Seattle, patients were enrolled during active infection and were followed longitudinally through the course of disease. The collaborating institutions used their own protocols to collect whole blood in K2EDTA tubes. Collaborator samples were shipped for TCRbeta analysis as frozen whole blood, isolated PBMCs, or DNA extracted from either sample type. The immunoSEQ Assay, a bias-controlled multiplex PCR, was used to amplify TCRbeta CDR3 regions from genomic DNA. The authors' analysis ran thus. The number of nucleated cells in each sample was estimated by amplification of reference gene primers within the assay. Sequence reads were collapsed and filtered to measure the absolute abundance of every unique TCRbeta CDR3 rearrangement. Productive Simpson clonality was computed per sample as the square root of Simpson's diversity index over productive rearrangements. The table was pulled from immuneACCESS by TCRdb, which kept in-frame rearrangements only. Such tables lose some clones; where checked, under half of the loss comes from unresolved V genes, and the rest has no known cause. That table furnishes V, J and clone size, whereas the DNA furnished D and trimming. This sample gives some 170,000 clones in total; roughly 80% of them show up just once. About 10% of the sample rests with the top ten.

This receptor chain uses TRBV6-5 and TRBJ1-3; the D gene cannot be resolved reliably. This TCR derives from a woman aged 40 to 49 with COVID-19, enrolled during active disease. Sequences were obtained from peripheral blood. Here the CDR3 is given as CASTQQRSSGNTIYF. The DNA is as follows: TGTGCCAGCACCCAACAGAGATCCTCTGGAAACACCATATATTTT.